The 31 T cell receptor beta chains listed next were all sequenced from one sample in a study of blood T cell repertoires in COVID-19. Assay used: immunoSEQ multiplex PCR; TCRdb lists only in-frame clones, some missing. The sample shows 200,000 to 250,000 clones, roughly 88% of them seen only once. The sample consisted of peripheral blood. Receptor source: a man aged 18 to 29 with active or convalescent COVID-19.

This sequence joins TRBV28 and TRBJ2-3, with TRBD2 identical over 11 bases. Unmatched junction bases numbered 5, after V lost 6 bases and J lost 0 bases. There are 16 residues in the CDR3. The germline V gene has CDR1 MDHEN and CDR2 SYDVKM. CDR3 coding DNA: TGTGCCAGCAGCCTCTGGACTAGCGGGAGCACAGATACGCAGTATTTT. Protein sequence: CASSLWTSGSTDTQYF.

The table lists this clone with a count of one. The rearrangement joins TRBV29-1 to TRBJ2-3, with D possibly matching TRBD1 (7 bases). The CDR3 totals 14 residues. Trimming took off 6 bases at V and 4 bases at J, with 17 bases between the two ends. Per germline, CDR1 SQVTM and CDR2 ANQGSEA. CDR3 in amino acids: CSVADRSGADTQYF. Here the CDR3 DNA reads TGCAGCGTGGCGGACAGGTCGGGGGCAGATACGCAGTATTTT.

The chain is built from TRBV11-3 and TRBJ2-1, with TRBD1 as a possible D gene (5 bases). The germline V gene encodes CDR1 SGHNT and CDR2 YENEEA. CDR3 size: 14 residues. V lost 5 bases to trimming and J lost 4 bases, with 12 bases between them. The CDR3 nucleotides are TGTGCCAGCAGCACCCCCGACAGATACAATGAGCAGTTCTTC. As protein: CASSTPDRYNEQFF.

This chain connects TRBV30 to TRBJ1-2; D ambiguous. V was cut by 0 bases and J by 8 bases, with 16 bases left in between. Germline V gene lookup returns CDR1 GTSNPN and CDR2 SVGIG (reference sequence). This CDR3 contains 14 residues. The CDR3 loop is CAWSVLFPSQGYTF. CDR3 DNA: TGTGCCTGGAGTGTTTTATTCCCATCCCAGGGCTACACCTTC.

There are a few counts of this clone. This chain's CDR3 is CASRTTGSSNYEQYF. The CDR3, as DNA: TGTGCCAGCAGAACGACCGGGTCCTCAAACTACGAGCAGTACTTC. V and J are TRBV28 and TRBJ2-7; D remains unclear. The CDR3 has 15 residues. Germline CDR1 and CDR2: MDHEN and SYDVKM. The germline V and J ends were trimmed by 6 bases and 3 bases, with 18 bases remaining between them. Together with reference TRBV28 and TRBJ2-7, the CDR3 gives the full variable domain: DVKVTQSSRYLVKRTGEKVFLECVQDMDHENMFWYRQDPGLGLRLIYFSYDVKMKEKGDIPEGYSVSREKKERFSLILESASTNQTSMYLCASRTTGSSNYEQYFGPGTRLTVT.

The gene calls are TRBV5-8 and TRBJ2-1; D might be TRBD2 (5 bases). CDR3 size: 13 residues. V dropped 4 bases and J dropped 6 bases, with 11 bases sitting between them. Germline CDR1 is SGHTS and CDR2 is YDEGEE. In DNA, the CDR3 is TGTGCCAGCAGCGACACTAGTACCAATGAGCAGTTCTTC. It specifies CASSDTSTNEQFF.

There are a few counts of this clone. This rearrangement joins TRBV6-5 to TRBJ2-1, with no clear D. Germline V lookup: CDR1 MNHEY, CDR2 SVGAGI. V was pared by 5 bases and J by 0 bases, with 11 bases between. CDR3 length equals 15 residues. CDR3 bases: TGTGCCAGCAGTACCTCGAGGCCCTCCTACAATGAGCAGTTCTTC. Translation gives CASSTSRPSYNEQFF.

The rearrangement uses TRBV5-8 and TRBJ2-5; a possible D gene is TRBD2 (7 bases). CDR3 size: 13 residues. Germline CDR1 is SGHTS and CDR2 is YDEGEE. V shed 5 bases and J shed 5 bases, with 13 bases lying between them. The chain's CDR3 is CASSLQGGETQYF. DNA for the CDR3: TGTGCCAGCAGTTTACAGGGAGGGGAGACCCAGTACTTC.

V and J are TRBV27 and TRBJ1-1; 8 positions match TRBD1. Trimming removed 4 bases from V and 5 bases from J; junction bases left unmatched: 6. The CDR3 is 14 residues long. From germline, CDR1 is MNHEY and CDR2 SMNVEV (reference sequence). Here the CDR3 DNA reads TGTGCCAGCAGTTCAACAGGGGGAAGAACTGAAGCTTTCTTT. This encodes CASSSTGGRTEAFF.

V usage is TRBV11-2 and J usage is TRBJ1-1, with D perhaps TRBD1 (6 bases). Germline-derived CDR1 and CDR2 are SGHAT and FQNNGV. The CDR3 length is 14 residues. With 0 bases removed from V and 5 bases from J, the gap between germline ends came to 10 bases. Here the CDR3 reads CASSLEGRGTEAFF. The CDR3 bases are TGTGCCAGCAGCTTAGAAGGGAGGGGGACTGAAGCTTTCTTT.

CDR3: CASSAGQGGQETQYF. CDR3 in DNA: TGTGCCAGCAGCGCGGGGCAGGGAGGGCAAGAGACCCAGTACTTC. The chain links TRBV5-8 to TRBJ2-5; 7 positions match TRBD2. From germline, CDR1 is SGHTS and CDR2 YDEGEE. V trimming: 4 bases; J trimming: 2 bases; junction bases outside the gene matches: 8. This CDR3 has 15 amino acids.

The DNA for the CDR3 is TGTGCCAGCAGCCCCGGACAGGTTAACACCGGGGAGCTGTTTTTT. Translation: CASSPGQVNTGELFF. V usage is TRBV7-9 and J usage is TRBJ2-2; TRBD1 matches at 7 bases. Germline trimming cut 5 bases from V and 2 bases from J; bases unmatched to any gene: 5. CDR1 and CDR2 from the germline V gene are SEHNR and FQNEAQ (reference sequence). The CDR3 loop spans 15 amino acids.

V gene TRBV7-2 combines with J gene TRBJ1-4, with D possibly TRBD1 on 6 matching bases. CDR1 and CDR2 from the germline V gene are SGHTA and FQGNSA. The CDR3 consists of 14 residues. Trimming pared 7 bases from V and 7 bases from J, leaving 16 bases between. CDR3 protein: CASTEDGTREKLFF. CDR3 nucleotides: TGTGCCAGCACCGAGGACGGGACACGTGAAAAACTGTTTTTT.

This sequence joins TRBV7-8 and TRBJ1-2; a weak D match, TRBD1 (5 bases). The CDR3 covers 17 residues. Per germline, CDR1 SGHVS and CDR2 FQNEAQ. Trimming stripped 4 bases from V and 3 bases from J, with 21 bases between. CDR3 sequence (DNA): TGTGCCAGCAGCTCAAGGAGAGGGACTACACGGGACTATGGCTACACCTTC. This encodes CASSSRRGTTRDYGYTF.

This clone showed up just a few times. V and J are TRBV7-9 and TRBJ1-2, with D possibly being TRBD1 (5 bases). CDR1 SEHNR and CDR2 FQNEAQ come from the germline V gene (reference sequence). The germline V and J ends were trimmed by 2 bases and 2 bases, with 6 bases remaining between them. There are 13 residues in the CDR3. The CDR3 nucleotides are TGTGCCAGCAGCTTACAGGGAAACTATGGCTACACCTTC. Translation gives CASSLQGNYGYTF.

The chain links TRBV30 to TRBJ2-5, with TRBD2 matching over 11 bases. The CDR3 sequence is 16 residues long. The V gene's germline CDR1 is GTSNPN and CDR2 SVGIG (reference sequence). V dropped 1 base and J dropped 5; count of bases not matched to a gene: 9. The CDR3 DNA is TGTGCCTGGAGTGGGCTAGCGGGAGGAGCTTTGGAGACCCAGTACTTC. Its translation is CAWSGLAGGALETQYF.

This clone came up once. The J gene is TRBJ2-1, the V gene TRBV19; D may be TRBD1 (6 bases). The ends were cut back, 7 bases at V and 5 bases at J, with 27 bases in the middle. The CDR3 loop spans 18 amino acids. Germline V CDR1 and CDR2: LNHDA, SQIVND (reference sequence). CDR3 sequence reads: CASTWGTPSSTVNNEQFF. In DNA form, the CDR3 reads TGTGCCAGTACCTGGGGGACACCATCAAGTACGGTAAACAATGAGCAGTTCTTC.

The chain couples TRBV18 to TRBJ2-4, with 7 bases matching TRBD1. Germline-derived CDR1 and CDR2 are KGHSH and LQKENI. The CDR3 is 14 amino acids. V was clipped by 3 bases and J by 3 bases; unmatched bases: 2. In DNA form, the CDR3 reads TGTGCCAGCTCACCTCCAGGGGGCAAAAACATTCAGTACTTC. Translated: CASSPPGGKNIQYF.

V usage is TRBV18 and J usage is TRBJ1-3; 10 bases map to TRBD1. CDR3 size: 17 residues. Germline V gives CDR1 KGHSH, CDR2 LQKENI. With 3 bases clipped from V and 2 bases from J, the junction kept 7 bases outside the gene matches. The DNA of the CDR3 is TGTGCCAGCTCACCTCGGGACAGGGGATCCACTGGAAACACCATATATTTT. This translates into CASSPRDRGSTGNTIYF.

The chain joins TRBV5-6 to TRBJ1-5; D perhaps matches TRBD1 (5 bases). The CDR3 is 14 amino acids. Looked up from germline, CDR1 is SGHDT and CDR2 is YYEEEE. V shed 4 bases and J shed 0 bases, with 8 bases lying between them. The CDR3 region has the DNA TGTGCCAGCAGCGACAGACGTAGCAATCAGCCCCAGCATTTT. Translating it yields CASSDRRSNQPQHF.

This chain uses TRBV28 with TRBJ2-7; D is possibly TRBD1 (6 bases). The germline gives CDR1 MDHEN, CDR2 SYDVKM. The CDR3 sequence is 14 residues long. The ends were cut back, 10 bases at V and 1 base at J, with 17 bases in the middle. In DNA, the CDR3 is TGTGCCACAAGAGACAGGAAGGCGTCCTACGAGCAGTACTTC. Protein product: CATRDRKASYEQYF. Supplemented by reference TRBV28 and TRBJ2-7, the full variable domain reads DVKVTQSSRYLVKRTGEKVFLECVQDMDHENMFWYRQDPGLGLRLIYFSYDVKMKEKGDIPEGYSVSREKKERFSLILESASTNQTSMYLCATRDRKASYEQYFGPGTRLTVT.

This sequence joins TRBV3-1 (or the pseudogene TRBV3-2) and TRBJ2-7, with D maybe TRBD1 (6 bases). CDR1 LGHDT and CDR2 YNNKEL come from the germline V gene (reference sequence). The V end lost 0 bases, the J end lost 2 bases, and 14 bases lay between the germline ends. This CDR3 is built from 16 residues. The CDR3 region is CASSQERRQVAYEQYF. The CDR3 nucleotides are TGTGCCAGCAGCCAAGAGAGGAGACAGGTGGCCTACGAGCAGTACTTC.

The rearrangement joins TRBV4-2 to TRBJ2-7; TRBD2 matches at 8 bases. The CDR3 has 17 amino acids. V gave up 4 bases and J gave up 7 bases; unmatched junction bases: 18. Germline V gene lookup returns CDR1 LGHNA and CDR2 YNFKEQ. The CDR3 here is CASSPNLAAGVAREQYF. The CDR3 DNA sequence: TGTGCCAGCAGCCCAAATTTGGCAGCGGGAGTTGCGCGTGAGCAGTACTTC.

The chain carries TRBV11-2 and TRBJ2-1; 13 bases line up with TRBD2. The length of the CDR3 is 15 residues. Looked up from germline, CDR1 is SGHAT and CDR2 is FQNNGV. Germline trimming cut 6 bases from V and 9 bases from J; bases unmatched to any gene: 8. This CDR3 is CASSLTSGRLGEQFF. The CDR3 coding sequence is TGTGCCAGCAGTTTGACTAGCGGGAGGTTGGGTGAGCAGTTCTTC. Full variable domain (rest looked up from reference TRBV11-2 and TRBJ2-1): EAGVAQSPRYKIIEKRQSVAFWCNPISGHATLYWYQQILGQGPKLLIQFQNNGVVDDSQLPKDRFSAERLKGVDSTLKIQPAKLEDSAVYLCASSLTSGRLGEQFFGPGTRLTVL.

The rearrangement joins TRBV2 to TRBJ1-2; possibly TRBD1 for D (5 bases). The CDR3 loop spans 13 amino acids. Germline assignment: CDR1 SNHLY and CDR2 FYNNEI. V was clipped by 6 bases and J by 8 bases, with 16 bases between them. CDR3 sequence reads: CASSPGGGWGYTF. The DNA for the CDR3 is TGTGCCAGCAGCCCCGGGGGGGGATGGGGCTACACCTTC.

This chain uses TRBV5-6 with TRBJ1-1; no definite D call. The V gene lost 0 bases and the J gene lost 1 base, with 4 bases spanning the gap. The CDR3 contains 13 residues. Germline CDR1 SGHDT, CDR2 YYEEEE. The CDR3 region has the DNA TGTGCCAGCAGCTTGGGAGGGAACACTGAAGCTTTCTTT. Its translation: CASSLGGNTEAFF.

This clone was seen a single time. The chain is built from TRBV10-3 and TRBJ2-1; perhaps TRBD2 as D (6 bases). This CDR3 is built from 17 residues. Trimming removed 2 bases from V and 12 bases from J, with 26 bases in between. Germline V gene lookup returns CDR1 ENHRY and CDR2 SYGVKD. The CDR3 DNA reads TGTGCCATCAGTGAGGACCCCGGGACTCCCGAACTCGTATCGCAGTTCTTC. It translates to CAISEDPGTPELVSQFF.

The chain has TRBV12-3 or TRBV12-4 and TRBJ2-7; TRBD1 agrees at 9 bases. This CDR3 spans 13 amino acids. Losses at the gene ends were 6 bases for V and 4 bases for J; bases not matched to a gene: 4. The CDR3 bases are TGTGCCAGCAGAATACAGGGGGCTTACGAGCAGTACTTC. It is translated as CASRIQGAYEQYF.

The J gene is TRBJ2-3, the V gene TRBV11-2, with 7 bases fitting TRBD1. CDR1 and CDR2 from the germline V gene are SGHAT and FQNNGV. This CDR3 comprises 15 residues. With 3 bases clipped from V and 4 bases from J, the junction kept 7 bases outside the gene matches. CDR3 region: CASSFIGGDADTQYF. DNA of the CDR3: TGTGCCAGCAGCTTTATAGGGGGCGACGCAGATACGCAGTATTTT.

The chain combines TRBV29-1 with TRBJ1-2; D is unclear. CDR1 and CDR2 (germline): SQVTM, ANQGSEA. Trimming took 2 bases from V and 4 from J, leaving 5 bases between them. CDR3 length: 11 amino acids. This chain's CDR3 is CSVEFGYGYTF. Here the CDR3 DNA reads TGCAGCGTTGAATTCGGCTATGGCTACACCTTC.

This rearrangement joins TRBV7-7 to TRBJ2-1; 14 bases align to TRBD2. This CDR3 region has 16 residues. With V trimmed by 5 bases and J by 8 bases, 8 bases remained unmatched. CDR1 and CDR2 from the germline V gene are SSHAT and FNYEAQ (reference sequence). The CDR3 loop is CASSPGTSGRGDEQFF. The CDR3 DNA follows: TGTGCCAGCAGCCCCGGGACTAGCGGGAGAGGTGATGAGCAGTTCTTC. The full variable domain, in which reference TRBV7-7 and TRBJ2-1 provide the parts outside the CDR3, is GAGVSQSPRYKVTKRGQDVTLRCDPISSHATLYWYQQALGQGPEFLTYFNYEAQPDKSGLPSDRFSAERPEGSISTLTIQRTEQRDSAMYRCASSPGTSGRGDEQFFGPGTRLTVL.